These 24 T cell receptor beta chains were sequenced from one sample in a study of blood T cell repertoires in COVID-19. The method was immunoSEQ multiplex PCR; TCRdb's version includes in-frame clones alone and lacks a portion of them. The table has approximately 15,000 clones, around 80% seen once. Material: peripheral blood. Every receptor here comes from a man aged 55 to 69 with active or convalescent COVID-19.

CDR3 sequence: CASTPGGGTQYF. The CDR3 nucleotides are TGTGCCAGTACCCCCGGGGGGGGAACGCAGTATTTT. The chain joins TRBV19 to TRBJ2-3, with TRBD2 identical over 8 bases. Per the germline V gene, CDR1 is LNHDA and CDR2 is SQIVND (reference sequence). The CDR3 runs 12 residues. V lost 7 bases to trimming and J lost 9 bases; unmatched junction nucleotides: 6.

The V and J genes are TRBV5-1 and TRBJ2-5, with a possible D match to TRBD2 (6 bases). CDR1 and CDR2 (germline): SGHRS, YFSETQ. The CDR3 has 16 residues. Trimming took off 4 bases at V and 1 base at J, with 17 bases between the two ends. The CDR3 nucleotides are TGCGCCAGCAGCGGGGGGACTGCTCTGGGCCAAGAGACCCAGTACTTC. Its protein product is CASSGGTALGQETQYF.

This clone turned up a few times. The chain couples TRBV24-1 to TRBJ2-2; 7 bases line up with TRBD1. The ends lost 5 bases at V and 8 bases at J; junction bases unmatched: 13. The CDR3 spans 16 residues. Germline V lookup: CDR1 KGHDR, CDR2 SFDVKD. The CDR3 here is CATSGQGYHPRGELFF. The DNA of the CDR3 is TGTGCCACCAGTGGACAGGGTTACCATCCTCGAGGGGAGCTGTTTTTT.

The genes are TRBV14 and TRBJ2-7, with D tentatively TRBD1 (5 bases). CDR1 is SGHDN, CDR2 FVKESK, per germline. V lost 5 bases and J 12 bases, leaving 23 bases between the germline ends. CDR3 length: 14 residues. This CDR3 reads CASSGRLERDRTYF. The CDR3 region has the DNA TGTGCCAGCAGCGGCCGACTGGAGAGAGACAGAACGTACTTC.

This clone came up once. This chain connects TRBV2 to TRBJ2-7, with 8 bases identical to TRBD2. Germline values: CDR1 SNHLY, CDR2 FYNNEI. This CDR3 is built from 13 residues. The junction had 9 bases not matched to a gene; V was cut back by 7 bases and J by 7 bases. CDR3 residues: CASTAVAGREQYF. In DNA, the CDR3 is TGTGCCAGCACAGCAGTAGCGGGACGGGAGCAGTACTTC.

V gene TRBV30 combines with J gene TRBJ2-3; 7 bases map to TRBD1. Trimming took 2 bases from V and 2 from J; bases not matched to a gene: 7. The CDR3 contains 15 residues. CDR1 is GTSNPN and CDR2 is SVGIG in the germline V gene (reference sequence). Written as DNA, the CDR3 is TGTGCCTGGAGTAAGTTGGGACAGATCACAGATACGCAGTATTTT. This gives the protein CAWSKLGQITDTQYF.

The CDR3 region is CASSDGGKNYEQFF. DNA of the CDR3: TGTGCCAGCAGTGACGGGGGGAAGAACTATGAGCAGTTCTTC. V usage is TRBV6-4 and J usage is TRBJ2-1; the D gene is possibly TRBD2 (6 bases). The CDR3 runs to 14 residues. The germline V gene encodes CDR1 MRHNA and CDR2 SNTAGT. V shed 2 bases and J shed 8 bases, with 13 bases lying between them.

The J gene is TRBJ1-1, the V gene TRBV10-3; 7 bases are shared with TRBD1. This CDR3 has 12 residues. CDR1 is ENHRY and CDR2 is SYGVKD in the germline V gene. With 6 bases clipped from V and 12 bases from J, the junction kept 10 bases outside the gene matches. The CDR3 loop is CAIRKQGESTFF. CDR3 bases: TGTGCCATCAGGAAGCAGGGGGAGTCGACTTTCTTT.

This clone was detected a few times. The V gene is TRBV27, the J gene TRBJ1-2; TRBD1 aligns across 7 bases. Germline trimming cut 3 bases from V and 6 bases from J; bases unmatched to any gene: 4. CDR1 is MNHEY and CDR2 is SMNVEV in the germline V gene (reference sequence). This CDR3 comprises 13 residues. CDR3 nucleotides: TGTGCCAGCAGTTTCCGAGGGGGCAATGGCTACACCTTC. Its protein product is CASSFRGGNGYTF.

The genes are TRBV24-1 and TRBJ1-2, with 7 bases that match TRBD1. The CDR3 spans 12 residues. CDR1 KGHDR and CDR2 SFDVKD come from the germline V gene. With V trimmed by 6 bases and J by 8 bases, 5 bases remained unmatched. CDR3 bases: TGTGCCACCAGTAGGGACAGTGCGGGCTACACCTTC. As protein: CATSRDSAGYTF.

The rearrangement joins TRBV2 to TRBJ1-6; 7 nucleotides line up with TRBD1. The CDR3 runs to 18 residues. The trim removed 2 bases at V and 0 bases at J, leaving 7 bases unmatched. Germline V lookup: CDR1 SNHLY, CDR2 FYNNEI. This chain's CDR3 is CASSERSGGSSYNSPLHF. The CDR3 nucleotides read TGTGCCAGCAGTGAAAGATCAGGGGGGAGCTCCTATAATTCACCCCTCCACTTT.

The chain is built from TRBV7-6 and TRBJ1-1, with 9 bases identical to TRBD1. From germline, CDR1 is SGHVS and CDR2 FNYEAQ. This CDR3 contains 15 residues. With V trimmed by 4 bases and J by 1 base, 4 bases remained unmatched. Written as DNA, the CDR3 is TGTGCCAGCAGCTCACAGACAGGGGGGAACACTGAAGCTTTCTTT. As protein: CASSSQTGGNTEAFF.

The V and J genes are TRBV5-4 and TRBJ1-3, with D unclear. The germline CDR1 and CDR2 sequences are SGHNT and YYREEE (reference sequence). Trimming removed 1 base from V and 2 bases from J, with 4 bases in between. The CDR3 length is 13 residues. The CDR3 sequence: CASSLTAGNTIYF. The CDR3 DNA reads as TGTGCCAGCAGCTTGACAGCTGGAAACACCATATATTTT.

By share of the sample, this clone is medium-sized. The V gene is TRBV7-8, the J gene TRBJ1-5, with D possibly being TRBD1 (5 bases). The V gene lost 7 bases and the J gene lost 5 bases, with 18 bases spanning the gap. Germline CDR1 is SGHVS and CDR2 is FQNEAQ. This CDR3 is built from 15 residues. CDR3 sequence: CASTPRETQDQPQHF. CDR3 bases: TGTGCCAGCACTCCCAGAGAGACACAGGATCAGCCCCAGCATTTT.

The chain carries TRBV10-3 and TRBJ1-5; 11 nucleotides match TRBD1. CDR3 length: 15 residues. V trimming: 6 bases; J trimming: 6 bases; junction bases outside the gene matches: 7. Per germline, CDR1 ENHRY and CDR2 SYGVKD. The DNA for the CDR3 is TGTGCCATCAGGGCGGGGACAGGGGGAAGTCAGCCCCAGCATTTT. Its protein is CAIRAGTGGSQPQHF.

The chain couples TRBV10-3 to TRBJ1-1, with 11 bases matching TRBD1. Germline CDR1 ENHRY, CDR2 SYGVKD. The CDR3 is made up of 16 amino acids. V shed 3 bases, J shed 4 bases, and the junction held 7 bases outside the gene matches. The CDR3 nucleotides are TGTGCCATCAGTGAACGAGGGGGACAGGGGGGCACTGAAGCTTTCTTT. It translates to CAISERGGQGGTEAFF.

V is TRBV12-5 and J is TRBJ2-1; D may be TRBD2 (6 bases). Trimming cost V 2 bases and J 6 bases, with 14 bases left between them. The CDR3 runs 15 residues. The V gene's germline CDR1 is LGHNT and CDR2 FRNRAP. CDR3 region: CASGLRKWGVNEQFF. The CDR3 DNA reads TGTGCTAGTGGTTTGAGAAAATGGGGGGTCAATGAGCAGTTCTTC.

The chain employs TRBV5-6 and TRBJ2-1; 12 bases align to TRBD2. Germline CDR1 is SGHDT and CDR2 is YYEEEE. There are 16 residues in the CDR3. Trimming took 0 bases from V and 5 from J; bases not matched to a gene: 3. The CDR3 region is CASSLGGTSGHNEQFF. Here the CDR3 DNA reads TGTGCCAGCAGCTTGGGGGGGACTAGCGGGCACAATGAGCAGTTCTTC.

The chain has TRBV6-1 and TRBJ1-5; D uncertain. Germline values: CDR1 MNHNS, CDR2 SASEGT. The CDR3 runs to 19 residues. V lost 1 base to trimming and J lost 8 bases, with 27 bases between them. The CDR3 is CASSEGQVSPNTRSKPQHF. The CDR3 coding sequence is TGTGCCAGCAGTGAAGGCCAGGTTTCACCGAATACAAGATCAAAGCCCCAGCATTTT.

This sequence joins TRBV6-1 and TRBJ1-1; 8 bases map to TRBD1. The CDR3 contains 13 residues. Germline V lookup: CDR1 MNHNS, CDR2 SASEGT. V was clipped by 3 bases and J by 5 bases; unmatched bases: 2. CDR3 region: CASSEYRGTEAFF. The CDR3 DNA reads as TGTGCCAGCAGTGAGTACAGGGGGACTGAAGCTTTCTTT.

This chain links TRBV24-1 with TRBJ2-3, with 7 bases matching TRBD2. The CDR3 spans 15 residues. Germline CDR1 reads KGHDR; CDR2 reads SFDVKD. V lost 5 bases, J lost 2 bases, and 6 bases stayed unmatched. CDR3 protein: CATSVGGGPTDTQYF. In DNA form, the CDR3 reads TGTGCCACCAGTGTTGGGGGAGGGCCCACAGATACGCAGTATTTT.

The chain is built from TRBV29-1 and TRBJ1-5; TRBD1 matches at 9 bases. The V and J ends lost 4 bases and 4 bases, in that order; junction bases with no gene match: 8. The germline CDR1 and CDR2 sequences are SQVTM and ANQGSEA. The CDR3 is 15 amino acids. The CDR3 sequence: CSVVETGTGNQPQHF. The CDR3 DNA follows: TGCAGCGTTGTTGAAACCGGGACAGGGAATCAGCCCCAGCATTTT.

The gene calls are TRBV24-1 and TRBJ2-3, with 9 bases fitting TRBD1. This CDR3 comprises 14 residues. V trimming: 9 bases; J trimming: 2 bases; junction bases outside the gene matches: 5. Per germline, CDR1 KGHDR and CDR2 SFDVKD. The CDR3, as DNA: TGTGCCACCTCCGGGACAGGGCTCACAGATACGCAGTATTTT. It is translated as CATSGTGLTDTQYF.

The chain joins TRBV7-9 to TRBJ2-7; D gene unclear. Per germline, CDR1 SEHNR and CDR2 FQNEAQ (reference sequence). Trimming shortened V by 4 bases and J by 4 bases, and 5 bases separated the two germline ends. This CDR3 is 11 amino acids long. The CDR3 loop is CASSSTYEQYF. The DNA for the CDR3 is TGTGCCAGCAGCTCTACTTACGAGCAGTACTTC. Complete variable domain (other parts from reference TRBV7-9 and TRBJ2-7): DTGVSQNPRHKITKRGQNVTFRCDPISEHNRLYWYRQTLGQGPEFLTYFQNEAQLEKSRLLSDRFSAERPKGSFSTLEIQRTEQGDSAMYLCASSSTYEQYFGPGTRLTVT.